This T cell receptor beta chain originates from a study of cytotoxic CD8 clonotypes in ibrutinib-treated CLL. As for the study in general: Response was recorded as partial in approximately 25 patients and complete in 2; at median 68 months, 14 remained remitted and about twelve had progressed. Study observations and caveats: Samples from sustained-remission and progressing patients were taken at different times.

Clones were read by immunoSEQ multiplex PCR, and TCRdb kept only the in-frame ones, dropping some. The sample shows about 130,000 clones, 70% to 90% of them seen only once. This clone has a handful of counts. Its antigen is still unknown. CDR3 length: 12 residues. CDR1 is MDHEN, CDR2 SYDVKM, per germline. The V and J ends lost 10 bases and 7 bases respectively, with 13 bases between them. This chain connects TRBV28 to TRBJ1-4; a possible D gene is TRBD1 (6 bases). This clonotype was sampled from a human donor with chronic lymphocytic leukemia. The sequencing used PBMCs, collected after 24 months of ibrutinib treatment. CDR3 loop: CATSGVGEKLFF. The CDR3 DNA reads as TGTGCCACCTCAGGGGTGGGTGAAAAACTGTTTTTT.